Listed here are 19 T cell receptor beta chains from one sample, sequenced in a study of blood T cells in healthy people across ages (dated by TCRdb to the mid-2010s). Library preparation used 5' RACE. Sequencing took place on an Illumina HiSeq 2500. The second PCR ran for roughly 7 to 11 cycles and used a J-beta primer mix along with a sample-barcoded 5' primer. TCRdb reanalyzed the raw reads on its own, using fastp at Q25 for trimming and MiXCR for clone calling, and kept in-frame beta chains. Records with the same CDR3 protein are collapsed into one entry carrying the most frequent genes and DNA. The sample profile shows around 800,000 distinct CDR3 sequences; 55% to 65% of them were found once. The ten largest make up about 30% of the sample. The sequenced sample consisted of blood. These receptors were taken from a man aged 25 to 45 in good health.

This clonotype was observed a few times. This chain links TRBV29-1 with TRBJ2-1, with 11 bases matching TRBD1. The CDR3 has 13 residues. The germline gives CDR1 SQVTM, CDR2 ANQGSEA. The J segment lost 8 bases and the V segment lost 1 base, leaving 1 base of the junction unmatched. CDR3 nucleotide sequence: TGCAGCGTTGAAGGGACAGGGGGCGATGAGCAGTTCTTC. Protein sequence: CSVEGTGGDEQFF.

The chain uses TRBV7-9 and TRBJ1-4; maybe TRBD1 (6 bases). Deletions cut 5 bases from V and 8 bases from J, with 18 bases between. The CDR3 is 15 amino acids. Germline CDR1 SEHNR, CDR2 FQNEAQ (reference sequence). CDR3 residues: CASSQRGDTFEKLFF. The CDR3, as DNA: TGTGCCAGCAGCCAAAGGGGGGACACCTTCGAAAAACTGTTTTTT.

To note about this clonotype: A much larger clone is a single base away; this may be a read error. The chain has TRBV7-9 and TRBJ2-1; tentatively, D is TRBD2 (6 bases). V lost 1 base and J 13 bases, leaving 17 bases between the germline ends. CDR1 and CDR2 from the germline V gene are SEHNR and FQNEAQ (reference sequence). This CDR3 spans 14 amino acids. CDR3 region: CASSLGLTGETQFF. For the CDR3, the DNA is TGTGCCAGCAGCTTAGGCCTTACGGGGGAGACCCAGTTCTTC. Variable domain in full (rest from reference TRBV7-9 and TRBJ2-1): DTGVSQNPRHKITKRGQNVTFRCDPISEHNRLYWYRQTLGQGPEFLTYFQNEAQLEKSRLLSDRFSAERPKGSFSTLEIQRTEQGDSAMYLCASSLGLTGETQFFGPGTRLTVL.

This rearrangement joins TRBV6-5 to TRBJ2-3, with 9 bases identical to TRBD2. This CDR3 is 14 amino acids long. The V gene's germline CDR1 is MNHEY and CDR2 SVGAGI. V shed 5 bases and J 6 bases; nucleotides not matched to a gene: 6. The CDR3 is CASSPGTSWDTQYF. CDR3 sequence (DNA): TGTGCCAGCAGTCCCGGGACTAGCTGGGATACGCAGTATTTT.

V gene TRBV7-6 combines with J gene TRBJ2-4, with D possibly called TRBD1 or TRBD2 (5 bases each). The better agreement between TRBJ2-7 and the DNA end casts doubt on the J call. The CDR3 is made up of 15 amino acids. CDR1 is SGHVS and CDR2 is FNYEAQ in the germline V gene. The CDR3 nucleotides are TGTGCCAGCAGCTTATATGGGACGGACACCTACGAGCAGTACTTC. As protein: CASSLYGTDTYEQYF.

V gene TRBV5-1 combines with J gene TRBJ1-2; 9 nucleotides agree with TRBD1. V dropped 3 bases and J dropped 2; count of bases not matched to a gene: 2. Germline values: CDR1 SGHRS, CDR2 YFSETQ. The CDR3 length is 14 residues. The CDR3 protein is CASSWTGVNYGYTF. CDR3 in DNA: TGCGCCAGCAGCTGGACAGGGGTAAACTATGGCTACACCTTC.

Note on this clonotype: One junction end does not reproduce the germline sequence, and a read error may be involved. The rearrangement joins TRBV11-2 to TRBJ2-1, with D perhaps TRBD2 (5 bases). The CDR3 consists of 14 residues. Germline V CDR1 and CDR2: SGHAT, FQNNGV. CDR3 nucleotides: TGTGCCAGCAGCCGAAGCGGCACCTACAATGAGCGGTTCTTC. It encodes CASSRSGTYNERFF.

This sequence joins TRBV20-1 and TRBJ2-1; 8 bases align to TRBD2. Losses at the gene ends were 0 bases for V and 0 bases for J; bases not matched to a gene: 19. The germline V gene has CDR1 DFQATT and CDR2 SNEGSKA (reference sequence). The CDR3 is made up of 21 amino acids. The CDR3 sequence: CSARDEAVGRGARSSYNEQFF. The CDR3 region has the DNA TGCAGTGCTAGAGATGAGGCCGTGGGGCGGGGGGCCAGAAGCTCCTACAATGAGCAGTTCTTC.

V usage is TRBV7-2 and J usage is TRBJ2-2; D is unclear. The CDR3 spans 13 residues. CDR1 is SGHTA and CDR2 is FQGNSA in the germline V gene. The V and J ends lost 8 bases and 3 bases respectively, with 10 bases between them. The CDR3 DNA reads as TGTGCCAGCCGGTACTCGGACACCGGGGAGCTGTTTTTT. Residues: CASRYSDTGELFF.

The chain recombines TRBV20-1 with TRBJ1-6, with D unclear. Germline V gene lookup returns CDR1 DFQATT and CDR2 SNEGSKA (reference sequence). This CDR3 comprises 12 residues. Trimming removed 3 bases from V and 7 bases from J, with 7 bases in between. For the CDR3, the DNA is TGCAGTGCTAGCAGTTCGAATTCACCCCTCCACTTT. It yields the protein CSASSSNSPLHF.

The chain carries TRBV30 and TRBJ2-4, with D possibly TRBD2 on 7 matching bases. The germline CDR1 and CDR2 sequences are GTSNPN and SVGIG (reference sequence). The V end lost 2 bases, the J end lost 2 bases, and 19 bases lay between the germline ends. The CDR3 length is 17 residues. The CDR3 DNA reads TGTGCCTGGAGTAAGATGGACGGGGGGCCGACCAAAAACATTCAGTACTTC. Its translation: CAWSKMDGGPTKNIQYF.

The chain recombines TRBV12-3 or TRBV12-4 with TRBJ2-5, with 9 bases aligning to TRBD1. The CDR3 has 13 residues. The J segment lost 5 bases and the V segment lost 6 bases, leaving 4 bases of the junction unmatched. CDR3 protein: CASRLTGGETQYF. The CDR3 nucleotides read TGTGCCAGCAGACTTACAGGGGGCGAGACCCAGTACTTC.

The count of this clonotype is one. The chain links TRBV29-1 to TRBJ2-5; D not certain. The J call may be wrong; the DNA end is better matched by TRBJ2-1. Germline CDR1 SQVTM, CDR2 ANQGSEA. The CDR3 has 12 residues. The CDR3 loop reads CSVEANGETQFF. The DNA for the CDR3 is TGCAGCGTTGAAGCAAATGGAGAGACCCAGTTCTTC.

The chain uses TRBV21-1 and TRBJ1-2; the DNA was not compared with TRBD1, the D call given in the table. TRBV21-1 counts as a pseudogene. The CDR3 runs 14 residues. The CDR3: CASSKQSGVYGYTF. In DNA, the CDR3 is TGTGCCAGCAGCAAACAATCAGGGGTTTATGGCTACACCTTC.

The V and J genes are TRBV29-1 and TRBJ2-1, with D possibly matching TRBD1 (5 bases). The J call may be faulty, since TRBJ2-7 better matches the DNA end. Germline loops: CDR1 SQVTM, CDR2 ANQGSEA. This CDR3 is built from 14 residues. The CDR3 reads CSVDDTGVYNEQYF. CDR3 coding DNA: TGCAGCGTTGATGACACAGGAGTATACAATGAGCAGTACTTC.

There are a few counts of this clonotype. The V gene is TRBV28, the J gene TRBJ2-7; TRBD1 matches 11 bases. Germline V lookup: CDR1 MDHEN, CDR2 SYDVKM. The CDR3 covers 15 residues. V lost 0 bases to trimming and J lost 3 bases; unmatched junction nucleotides: 1. CDR3 in amino acids: CASSLWGTGGYEQYF. In DNA, the CDR3 is TGTGCCAGCAGTTTATGGGGGACAGGGGGCTACGAGCAGTACTTC. The entire variable domain, with the rest obtained from reference TRBV28 and TRBJ2-7, is as follows: DVKVTQSSRYLVKRTGEKVFLECVQDMDHENMFWYRQDPGLGLRLIYFSYDVKMKEKGDIPEGYSVSREKKERFSLILESASTNQTSMYLCASSLWGTGGYEQYFGPGTRLTVT.

This chain uses TRBV10-3 with TRBJ2-2; D unresolved. CDR1 is ENHRY, CDR2 SYGVKD, per germline. The ends were cut back, 9 bases at V and 1 base at J, with 9 bases in the middle. The CDR3 extends over 13 amino acids. The CDR3 DNA is TGTGCCATTGGGCTATTGAACACCGGGGAGCTGTTTTTT. Protein sequence: CAIGLLNTGELFF.

The chain employs TRBV15 and TRBJ1-2, with 10 bases that match TRBD1. V shed 3 bases and J 7 bases; nucleotides not matched to a gene: 5. The CDR3 is made up of 14 amino acids. The germline gives CDR1 LNHNV, CDR2 YYDKDF (reference sequence). DNA for the CDR3: TGTGCCACCAGCAGGGGGACAGGGGCCGGTGGCTACACCTTC. It codes for CATSRGTGAGGYTF.

CDR3 residues: CASSVAQGDEKLFF. CDR3 DNA: TGTGCCAGCAGCGTAGCTCAGGGGGATGAAAAACTGTTTTTT. The chain couples TRBV9 to TRBJ1-4; 7 bases are shared with TRBD1. CDR3 length: 14 amino acids. Germline V gene data show CDR1 as SGDLS and CDR2 as YYNGEE. With V trimmed by 0 bases and J by 6 bases, 2 bases remained unmatched.